This T cell receptor (beta chain) originates from a study of T-cell reconstitution after alpha-beta-depleted transplantation in children. The sample holds a few counts of this clonotype. A TCRbeta library incorporating unique molecular identifiers was prepared. TCRdb passed the PCR reads through MiXCR, listing each CDR3 protein once. The sample includes roughly 500,000 distinct CDR3 sequences, approximately 32% seen only once; the top ten take approximately 2.3%. Between the trimmed V and J ends, which lost 4 bases and 4 bases, there was a span of 25 bases. Germline assignment: CDR1 LGHNA and CDR2 YSLEER. The CDR3 runs 18 residues.

Sequencing was performed on PBMCs from the stem cell graft donor, taken from the stem cell graft. The receptor comes from a human donor who donated a stem cell graft to a child with aplastic anemia. The chain is built from TRBV4-3 and TRBJ2-5; perhaps D is TRBD1 or TRBD2 (5 bases each). The CDR3 here is CASSRFPGRELKGETQYF. The DNA of the CDR3 is TGCGCCAGCAGCCGGTTCCCAGGCAGGGAGTTAAAGGGAGAGACCCAGTACTTC.